The T cell receptor beta chain under discussion was sequenced for a study of blood T cell repertoires in COVID-19. Only in-frame clones appear in the TCRdb table, and some are missing; sequencing was by immunoSEQ multiplex PCR. The data contain around 380,000 clones, around 87% of them seen just once; the ten biggest clones take up 1% to 1.5%. The CDR3 is 13 amino acids. CDR1 is LNHDA and CDR2 is SQIVND in the germline V gene (reference sequence). V dropped 4 bases and J dropped 7; count of bases not matched to a gene: 3. The V gene is TRBV19, the J gene TRBJ2-2; TRBD1 matches 7 bases. What was sequenced was PBMCs or T cells enriched from blood (not recorded which). The sequence was collected from a man aged 25-40 years who had recovered from COVID-19. The CDR3, as DNA: TGTGCCAGTAGTACTAACAGGGGCGGGGAGCTGTTTTTT. Encoded protein: CASSTNRGGELFF.